The present entry profiles one T cell receptor (beta chain) with its context. Its target is unknown. Deletions cut 8 bases from V and 8 bases from J, with 22 bases between. The CDR3 is 15 residues long. The germline CDR1 and CDR2 sequences are SGHTA and FQGTGA. These data are taken from a study of memory CD4+ T cells and cytomegalovirus serostatus. Study-wide context: Healthy Belgian adult donors included 9 or 10 CMV-positive and some 24 CMV-negative people.

Per the study methods: Out-of-frame sequences were removed, leaving about 2.2 million distinct TCRbeta sequences. Sequencing was performed with immunoSEQ multiplex PCR; in TCRdb, only in-frame clones are kept and a portion is missing. That table furnishes V, J and clone size, whereas the DNA furnished D and trimming. In the table there are 40,000 to 55,000 clones, over 65% of which are singletons. The sort gate was single viable CD3+CD4+CD8-CD45RO+ cells for memory CD4+ T cells. Positive selection with CD4 microbeads enriched total CD4+ T cells. Study conclusions and caveats: Each of 67 CMV-associated TCRbeta sequences occurred in one to five individuals.

This TCR was sampled from an adult in good health and CMV-seronegative. This chain joins TRBV7-3 and TRBJ2-1; either TRBD1 or TRBD2 may fit D (5 bases each). The sample was memory CD4+ T cells from blood. CDR3 sequence reads: CASGSGTVGGHEQFF. In DNA, the CDR3 is TGTGCCAGCGGATCCGGGACGGTGGGTGGTCATGAGCAGTTCTTC.